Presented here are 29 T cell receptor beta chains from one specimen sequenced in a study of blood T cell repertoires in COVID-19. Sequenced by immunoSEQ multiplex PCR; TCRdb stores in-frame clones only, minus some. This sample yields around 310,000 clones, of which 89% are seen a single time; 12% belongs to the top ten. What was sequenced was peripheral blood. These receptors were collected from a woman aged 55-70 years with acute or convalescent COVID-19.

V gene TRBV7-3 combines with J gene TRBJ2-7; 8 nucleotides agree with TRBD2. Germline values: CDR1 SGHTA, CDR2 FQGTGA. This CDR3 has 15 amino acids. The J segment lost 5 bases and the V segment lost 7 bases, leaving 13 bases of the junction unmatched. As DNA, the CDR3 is TGTGCCAGCACCTCCGGGGGGGCCAGAGAGGACGAGCAGTACTTC. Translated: CASTSGGAREDEQYF.

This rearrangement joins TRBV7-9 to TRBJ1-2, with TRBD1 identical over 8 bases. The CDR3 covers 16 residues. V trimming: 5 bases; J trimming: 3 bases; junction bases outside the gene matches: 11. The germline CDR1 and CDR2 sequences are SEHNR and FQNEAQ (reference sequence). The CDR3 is CASSRPPGQGDYGYTF. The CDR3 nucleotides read TGTGCCAGCAGCCGACCTCCCGGACAGGGTGACTATGGCTACACCTTC.

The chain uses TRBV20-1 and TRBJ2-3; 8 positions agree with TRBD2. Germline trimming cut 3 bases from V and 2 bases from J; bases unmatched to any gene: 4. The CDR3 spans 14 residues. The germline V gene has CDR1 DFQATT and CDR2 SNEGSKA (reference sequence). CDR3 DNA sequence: TGCAGTGCTAGTCGGGGGGGCCCCACAGATACGCAGTATTTT. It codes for CSASRGGPTDTQYF.

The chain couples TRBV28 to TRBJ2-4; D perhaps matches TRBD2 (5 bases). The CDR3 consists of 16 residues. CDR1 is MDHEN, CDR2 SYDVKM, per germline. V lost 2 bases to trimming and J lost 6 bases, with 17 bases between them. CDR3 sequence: CASSLPTGRGGNIQYF. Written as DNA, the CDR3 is TGTGCCAGCAGTTTACCCACGGGCCGAGGAGGAAACATTCAGTACTTC. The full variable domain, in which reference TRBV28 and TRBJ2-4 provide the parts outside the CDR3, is DVKVTQSSRYLVKRTGEKVFLECVQDMDHENMFWYRQDPGLGLRLIYFSYDVKMKEKGDIPEGYSVSREKKERFSLILESASTNQTSMYLCASSLPTGRGGNIQYFGAGTRLSVL.

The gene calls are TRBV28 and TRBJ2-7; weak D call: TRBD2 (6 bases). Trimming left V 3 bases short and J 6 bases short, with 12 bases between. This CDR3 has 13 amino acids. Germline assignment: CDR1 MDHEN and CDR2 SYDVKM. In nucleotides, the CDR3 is TGTGCCAGCAGTTTGGGACTTCCTTCCGAGCAGTACTTC. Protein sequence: CASSLGLPSEQYF.

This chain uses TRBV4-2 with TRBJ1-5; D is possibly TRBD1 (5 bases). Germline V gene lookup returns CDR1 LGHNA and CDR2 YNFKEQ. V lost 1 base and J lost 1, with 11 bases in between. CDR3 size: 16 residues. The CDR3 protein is CASSQVGGESNQPQHF. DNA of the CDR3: TGTGCCAGCAGCCAAGTTGGGGGGGAAAGCAATCAGCCCCAGCATTTT.

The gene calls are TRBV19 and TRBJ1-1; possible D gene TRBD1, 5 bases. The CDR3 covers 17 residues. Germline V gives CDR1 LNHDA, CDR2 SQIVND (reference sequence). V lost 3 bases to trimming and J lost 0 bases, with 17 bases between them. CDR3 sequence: CASSMSRAGLMNTEAFF. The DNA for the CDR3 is TGTGCCAGTAGTATGAGTAGGGCAGGGCTAATGAACACTGAAGCTTTCTTT.

CDR3 in amino acids: CASSQEGPGGNTIYF. CDR3 nucleotide sequence: TGCGCCAGCAGCCAAGAAGGCCCGGGAGGAAACACCATATATTTT. The chain is built from TRBV4-3 and TRBJ1-3; no clear D. This CDR3 region has 15 residues. V dropped 0 bases and J dropped 4 bases, with 10 bases sitting between them. Germline CDR1 LGHNA, CDR2 YSLEER.

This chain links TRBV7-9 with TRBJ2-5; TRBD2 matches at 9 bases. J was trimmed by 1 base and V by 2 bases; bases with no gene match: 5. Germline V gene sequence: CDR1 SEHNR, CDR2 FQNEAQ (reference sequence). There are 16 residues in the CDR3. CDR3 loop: CASSLKRGVSQETQYF. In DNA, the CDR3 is TGTGCCAGCAGCTTAAAGCGGGGGGTTAGCCAAGAGACCCAGTACTTC.

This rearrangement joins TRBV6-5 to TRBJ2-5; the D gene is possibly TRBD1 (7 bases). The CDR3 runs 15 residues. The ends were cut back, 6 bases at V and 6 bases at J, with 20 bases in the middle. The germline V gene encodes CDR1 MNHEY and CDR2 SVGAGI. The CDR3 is CASSRSGQGGQTQYF. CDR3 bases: TGTGCCAGCAGCAGATCGGGTCAGGGGGGTCAGACCCAGTACTTC.

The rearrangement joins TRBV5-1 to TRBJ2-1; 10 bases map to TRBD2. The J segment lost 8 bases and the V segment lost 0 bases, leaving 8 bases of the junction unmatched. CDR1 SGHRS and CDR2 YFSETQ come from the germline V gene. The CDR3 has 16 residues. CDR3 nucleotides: TGCGCCAGCAGCTTGGCTCTAGCGGGAGCACGTGATGAGCAGTTCTTC. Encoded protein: CASSLALAGARDEQFF.

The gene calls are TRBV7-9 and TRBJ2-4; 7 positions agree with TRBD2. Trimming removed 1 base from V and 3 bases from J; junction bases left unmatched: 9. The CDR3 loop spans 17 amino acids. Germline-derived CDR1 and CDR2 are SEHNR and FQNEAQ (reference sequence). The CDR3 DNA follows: TGTGCCAGCAGCTTAGGGGCCCTAGCGGCGATCAAAAACATTCAGTACTTC. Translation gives CASSLGALAAIKNIQYF. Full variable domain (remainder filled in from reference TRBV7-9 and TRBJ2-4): DTGVSQNPRHKITKRGQNVTFRCDPISEHNRLYWYRQTLGQGPEFLTYFQNEAQLEKSRLLSDRFSAERPKGSFSTLEIQRTEQGDSAMYLCASSLGALAAIKNIQYFGAGTRLSVL.

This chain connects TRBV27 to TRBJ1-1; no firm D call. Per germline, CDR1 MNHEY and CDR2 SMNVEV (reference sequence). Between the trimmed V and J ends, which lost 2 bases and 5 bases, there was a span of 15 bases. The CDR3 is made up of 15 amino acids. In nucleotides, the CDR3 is TGTGCCAGCAGTTTAAATTCAGGCGTTAGGACTGAAGCTTTCTTT. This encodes CASSLNSGVRTEAFF.

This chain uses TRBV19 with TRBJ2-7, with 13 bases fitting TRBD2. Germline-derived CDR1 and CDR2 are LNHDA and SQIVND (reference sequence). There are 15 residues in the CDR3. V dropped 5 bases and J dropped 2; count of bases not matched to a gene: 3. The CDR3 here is CASSALAGGPYEQYF. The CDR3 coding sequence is TGTGCCAGTAGTGCACTAGCGGGAGGGCCCTACGAGCAGTACTTC.

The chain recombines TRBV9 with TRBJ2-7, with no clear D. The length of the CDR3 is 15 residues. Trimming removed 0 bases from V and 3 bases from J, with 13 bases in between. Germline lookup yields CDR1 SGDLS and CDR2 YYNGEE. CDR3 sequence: CASSVAGGVGYEQYF. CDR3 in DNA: TGTGCCAGCAGCGTAGCTGGCGGAGTCGGCTACGAGCAGTACTTC. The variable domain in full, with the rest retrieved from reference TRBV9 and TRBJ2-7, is DSGVTQTPKHLITATGQRVTLRCSPRSGDLSVYWYQQSLDQGLQFLIQYYNGEERAKGNILERFSAQQFPDLHSELNLSSLELGDSALYFCASSVAGGVGYEQYFGPGTRLTVT.

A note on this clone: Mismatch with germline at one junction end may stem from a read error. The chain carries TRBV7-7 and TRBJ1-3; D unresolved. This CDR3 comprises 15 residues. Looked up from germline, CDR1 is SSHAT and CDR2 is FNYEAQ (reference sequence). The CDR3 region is CASSPDQTYGNTIYF. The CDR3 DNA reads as TGTGCTAGCAGCCCAGATCAGACTTATGGAAACACCATATATTTT.

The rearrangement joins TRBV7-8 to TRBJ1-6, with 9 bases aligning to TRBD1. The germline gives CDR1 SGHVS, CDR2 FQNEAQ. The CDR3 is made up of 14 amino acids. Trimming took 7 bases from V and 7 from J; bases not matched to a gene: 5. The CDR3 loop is CASKGQGSNSPLHF. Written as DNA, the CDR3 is TGTGCCAGCAAAGGACAGGGGTCCAATTCACCCCTCCACTTT.

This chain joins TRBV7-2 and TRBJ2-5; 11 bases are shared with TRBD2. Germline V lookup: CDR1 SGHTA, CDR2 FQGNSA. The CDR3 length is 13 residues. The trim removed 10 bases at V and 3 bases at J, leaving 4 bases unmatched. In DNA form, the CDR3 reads TGTGCCACCACGACTAGCGGGAAAGAGACCCAGTACTTC. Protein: CATTTSGKETQYF.

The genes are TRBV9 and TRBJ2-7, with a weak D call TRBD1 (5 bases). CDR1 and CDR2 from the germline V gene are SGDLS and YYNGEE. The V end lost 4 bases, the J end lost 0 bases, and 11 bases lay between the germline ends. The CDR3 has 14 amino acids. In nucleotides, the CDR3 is TGTGCCAGCAGCCCGACAGTCCTCTCCTACGAGCAGTACTTC. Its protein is CASSPTVLSYEQYF.

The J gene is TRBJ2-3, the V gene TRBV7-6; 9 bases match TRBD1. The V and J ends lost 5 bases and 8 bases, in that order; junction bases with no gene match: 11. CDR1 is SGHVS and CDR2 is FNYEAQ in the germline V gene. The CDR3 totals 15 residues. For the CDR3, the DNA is TGTGCCAGCAGCCGGGACAGGGATGCGGAGGGTACGCAGTATTTT. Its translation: CASSRDRDAEGTQYF.

CDR3 nucleotides: TGTGCCAGCAGCTTGGATGTCAGGCCGAACACTGAAGCTTTCTTT. Translation: CASSLDVRPNTEAFF. V gene TRBV5-6 combines with J gene TRBJ1-1; no clear D gene. CDR3 size: 15 residues. Germline assignment: CDR1 SGHDT and CDR2 YYEEEE. The V and J ends lost 0 bases and 1 base respectively, with 10 bases between them.

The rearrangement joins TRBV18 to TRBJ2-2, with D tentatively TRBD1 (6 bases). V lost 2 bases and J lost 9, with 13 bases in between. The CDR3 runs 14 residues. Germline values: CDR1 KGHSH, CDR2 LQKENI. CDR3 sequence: CASSPGQSFWELFF. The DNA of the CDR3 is TGTGCCAGCTCACCAGGACAGAGTTTTTGGGAGCTGTTTTTT.

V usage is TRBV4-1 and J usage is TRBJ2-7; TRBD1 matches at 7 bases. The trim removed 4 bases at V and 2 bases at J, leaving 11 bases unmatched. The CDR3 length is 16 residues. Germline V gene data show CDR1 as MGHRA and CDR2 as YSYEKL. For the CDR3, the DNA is TGCGCCAGCAGCCCCACTCCGGGACAGAGAACCTACGAGCAGTACTTC. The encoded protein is CASSPTPGQRTYEQYF.

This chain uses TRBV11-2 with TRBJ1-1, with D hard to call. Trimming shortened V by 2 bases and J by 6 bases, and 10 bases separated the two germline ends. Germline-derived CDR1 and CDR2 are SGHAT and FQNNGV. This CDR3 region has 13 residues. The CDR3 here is CASSLHIIAEAFF. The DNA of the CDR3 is TGTGCCAGCAGCTTACACATAATCGCTGAAGCTTTCTTT. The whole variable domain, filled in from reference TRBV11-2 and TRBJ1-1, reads EAGVAQSPRYKIIEKRQSVAFWCNPISGHATLYWYQQILGQGPKLLIQFQNNGVVDDSQLPKDRFSAERLKGVDSTLKIQPAKLEDSAVYLCASSLHIIAEAFFGQGTRLTVV.

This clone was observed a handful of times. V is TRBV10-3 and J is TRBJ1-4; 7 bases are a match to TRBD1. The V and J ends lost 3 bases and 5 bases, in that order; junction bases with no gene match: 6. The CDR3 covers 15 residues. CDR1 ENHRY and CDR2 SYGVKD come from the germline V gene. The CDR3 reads CAISETGQINEKLFF. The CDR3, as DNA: TGTGCCATCAGTGAAACGGGACAGATAAATGAAAAACTGTTTTTT.

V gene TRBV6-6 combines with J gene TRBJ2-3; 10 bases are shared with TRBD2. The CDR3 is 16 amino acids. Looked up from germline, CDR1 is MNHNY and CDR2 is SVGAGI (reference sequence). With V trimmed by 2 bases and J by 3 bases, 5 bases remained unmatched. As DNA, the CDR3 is TGTGCCAGCAGTTACGGGAGCGGGGGGGCAACAGATACGCAGTATTTT. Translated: CASSYGSGGATDTQYF.

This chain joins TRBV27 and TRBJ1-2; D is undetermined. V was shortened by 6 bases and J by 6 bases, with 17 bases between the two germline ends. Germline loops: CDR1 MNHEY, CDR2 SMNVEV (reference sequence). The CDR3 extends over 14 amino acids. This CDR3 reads CASSLGSPPNGYTF. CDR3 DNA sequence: TGTGCCAGCAGCCTAGGAAGTCCGCCGAATGGCTACACCTTC.

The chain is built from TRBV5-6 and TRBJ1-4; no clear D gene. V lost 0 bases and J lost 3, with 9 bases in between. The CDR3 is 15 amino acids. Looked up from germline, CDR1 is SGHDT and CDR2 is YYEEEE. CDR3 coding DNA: TGTGCCAGCAGCTTGGGAGGGCTTCCTAATGAAAAACTGTTTTTT. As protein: CASSLGGLPNEKLFF.

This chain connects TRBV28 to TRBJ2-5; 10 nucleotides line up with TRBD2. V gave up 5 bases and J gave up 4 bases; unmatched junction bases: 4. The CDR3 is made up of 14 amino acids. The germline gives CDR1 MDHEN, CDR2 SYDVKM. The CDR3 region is CASSTTSGVETQYF. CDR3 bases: TGTGCCAGCAGTACTACTAGCGGGGTAGAGACCCAGTACTTC.